Below are 21 T cell receptor beta chains sequenced from a single sample in a study of cytomegalovirus exposure and HLA in healthy donors. The PCR employed 60 Vbeta primers together with 13 Jbeta primers. Profiled with immunoSEQ multiplex PCR; TCRdb holds only in-frame clones, not every one. The sample consists of around 150,000 clones, about 75% of them appearing once. Sample: PBMCs. The receptors here all came from a woman aged 40 to 50 in good health and CMV-seropositive.

In its sample, this clone was seen a few times. The rearrangement links TRBV5-1 to TRBJ1-5; 8 bases align to TRBD1. Germline V lookup: CDR1 SGHRS, CDR2 YFSETQ. The V and J ends lost 4 bases and 2 bases, in that order; junction bases with no gene match: 5. This CDR3 has 15 amino acids. CDR3 amino acids: CASSLTTGGNQPQHF. The CDR3 coding sequence is TGCGCCAGCAGCCTTACGACAGGGGGCAATCAGCCCCAGCATTTT.

V is TRBV5-4 and J is TRBJ2-7; D gene uncertain. The V gene's germline CDR1 is SGHNT and CDR2 YYREEE (reference sequence). The CDR3 has 16 residues. The V gene lost 0 bases and the J gene lost 2 bases, with 15 bases spanning the gap. The CDR3, as DNA: TGTGCCAGCAGCTTGGGATTAGCAAGAGCCCCCTACGAGCAGTACTTC. Encoded protein: CASSLGLARAPYEQYF.

This clone has more than one count but fewer than ten. The chain is built from TRBV28 and TRBJ1-1; no firm D call. V gave up 6 bases and J gave up 1 base, with 15 bases separating them. Germline-derived CDR1 and CDR2 are MDHEN and SYDVKM. This CDR3 has 15 amino acids. CDR3 in amino acids: CASRSPVSTNTEAFF. CDR3 sequence (DNA): TGTGCCAGCAGATCCCCGGTCTCCACGAACACTGAAGCTTTCTTT.

The V gene is TRBV5-1, the J gene TRBJ2-7, with 11 bases that match TRBD2. This CDR3 comprises 15 residues. The J segment lost 2 bases and the V segment lost 4 bases, leaving 5 bases of the junction unmatched. Germline V gene data show CDR1 as SGHRS and CDR2 as YFSETQ. CDR3 nucleotide sequence: TGCGCCAGCAGCACCGGGACTAGCGGACCCTACGAGCAGTACTTC. It translates to CASSTGTSGPYEQYF.

The chain couples TRBV7-6 to TRBJ2-5, with D possibly being TRBD2 (6 bases). This CDR3 spans 14 amino acids. The V end lost 0 bases, the J end lost 1 base, and 6 bases lay between the germline ends. Looked up from germline, CDR1 is SGHVS and CDR2 is FNYEAQ. CDR3 loop: CASSLATSQETQYF. The CDR3 DNA is TGTGCCAGCAGCTTAGCGACTAGCCAAGAGACCCAGTACTTC.

The V gene is TRBV10-2, the J gene TRBJ1-1, with a weak D call TRBD1 (6 bases). This CDR3 region has 16 residues. Trimming pared 3 bases from V and 0 bases from J, leaving 14 bases between. In germline, CDR1 is WSHSY, CDR2 SAAADI. The CDR3 sequence is CASSETGQPLNTEAFF. DNA of the CDR3: TGCGCCAGCAGTGAAACTGGACAGCCTCTGAACACTGAAGCTTTCTTT.

This clone was seen only once. V usage is TRBV25-1 and J usage is TRBJ2-5; 9 nucleotides line up with TRBD2. Germline V gene data show CDR1 as MGHDK and CDR2 as SYGVNS. J lost 4 bases, V lost 5 bases, and 11 bases had no gene match. This CDR3 comprises 16 residues. As DNA, the CDR3 is TGTGCCAGCAGTCCAAGGCGCGGGAGGGCCGTAGAGACCCAGTACTTC. Translating it yields CASSPRRGRAVETQYF. The variable domain in full, with the rest retrieved from reference TRBV25-1 and TRBJ2-5, is EADIYQTPRYLVIGTGKKITLECSQTMGHDKMYWYQQDPGMELHLIHYSYGVNSTEKGDLSSESTVSRIRTEHFPLTLESARPSHTSQYLCASSPRRGRAVETQYFGPGTRLLVL.

This chain links TRBV11-3 with TRBJ2-1, with D possibly being TRBD2 (5 bases). Trimming removed 3 bases from V and 9 bases from J, with 21 bases in between. The CDR3 is 16 amino acids. The germline gives CDR1 SGHNT, CDR2 YENEEA. This CDR3 reads CASSLNPIGVTIEQFF. The CDR3 region has the DNA TGTGCCAGCAGCTTGAACCCGATCGGGGTTACTATTGAGCAGTTCTTC.

The chain uses TRBV9 and TRBJ2-1, with 13 bases matching TRBD2. Germline loops: CDR1 SGDLS, CDR2 YYNGEE. Trimming cost V 4 bases and J 8 bases; bases outside gene matches: 12. The CDR3 runs 17 residues. CDR3 bases: TGTGCCAGCAGCTCGAGATTAGGGACTAGCGGGACCTATGAGCAGTTCTTC. This sequence encodes CASSSRLGTSGTYEQFF.

The rearrangement joins TRBV10-3 to TRBJ2-5, with a tentative D call TRBD2 (6 bases). The CDR3 loop spans 13 amino acids. The V end lost 7 bases, the J end lost 5 bases, and 14 bases lay between the germline ends. Looked up from germline, CDR1 is ENHRY and CDR2 is SYGVKD. The CDR3 loop reads CAIKKGGLETQYF. The DNA of the CDR3 is TGTGCCATCAAAAAGGGAGGTTTGGAGACCCAGTACTTC.

The V and J genes are TRBV7-2 and TRBJ2-3; 9 bases align to TRBD2. The germline V gene encodes CDR1 SGHTA and CDR2 FQGNSA. This CDR3 has 19 amino acids. Trimming removed 4 bases from V and 0 bases from J; junction bases left unmatched: 14. The DNA for the CDR3 is TGTGCCAGCAGCTCGAGAGGGCTAGCGGGATTTCCTAGCACAGATACGCAGTATTTT. Translation gives CASSSRGLAGFPSTDTQYF.

To note about this clone: Mismatch with germline at one junction end may stem from a read error. The chain has TRBV5-1 and TRBJ2-1; TRBD2 is a possible D gene (7 bases). Germline V gene lookup returns CDR1 SGHRS and CDR2 YFSETQ. This CDR3 region has 17 residues. The CDR3 loop is CASSLGGGALSYNEQFF. CDR3 bases: TGCGCCAGCAGTTTGGGAGGGGGGGCTCTCTCCTACAATGAGCAGTTCTTC.

This clone was seen more than once but under ten times. The chain joins TRBV5-5 to TRBJ2-1; a weak D match, TRBD2 (5 bases). Germline CDR1 SGHKS, CDR2 YYEKEE (reference sequence). This CDR3 contains 14 residues. Deletions cut 0 bases from V and 8 bases from J, with 12 bases between. DNA of the CDR3: TGTGCCAGCAGCTTGGTAGGGAGAGGTTATGAGCAGTTCTTC. Translation: CASSLVGRGYEQFF. The complete variable domain, with remaining parts taken from reference TRBV5-5 and TRBJ2-1, reads DAGVTQSPTHLIKTRGQQVTLRCSPISGHKSVSWYQQVLGQGPQFIFQYYEKEERGRGNFPDRFSARQFPNYSSELNVNALLLGDSALYLCASSLVGRGYEQFFGPGTRLTVL.

The V call is TRBV2, the J call TRBJ1-1, with D perhaps matching TRBD1 (5 bases). There are 11 residues in the CDR3. In germline, CDR1 is SNHLY, CDR2 FYNNEI. Trimming shortened V by 7 bases and J by 5 bases, and 8 bases separated the two germline ends. The CDR3 nucleotides are TGTGCCAGCAAGGGGTGGACTGAAGCTTTCTTT. As protein: CASKGWTEAFF.

The chain carries TRBV18 and TRBJ2-7, with TRBD2 as a possible D gene (6 bases). Germline loops: CDR1 KGHSH, CDR2 LQKENI. CDR3 length equals 19 residues. Between the trimmed V and J ends, which lost 0 bases and 2 bases, there was a span of 23 bases. CDR3 region: CASSPPTDGGEGTPYEQYF. The CDR3 region has the DNA TGTGCCAGCTCACCACCTACAGACGGAGGGGAAGGGACTCCCTACGAGCAGTACTTC.

For this clone: The junction differs from germline at one of its ends, possibly a read error. This sequence joins TRBV2 and TRBJ2-5; 10 bases align to TRBD1. The tail of the sequence fits TRBJ2-7 better, so the J call may be wrong. Germline V gives CDR1 SNHLY, CDR2 FYNNEI. The CDR3 loop spans 14 amino acids. The CDR3 DNA reads as TGTACCAGCAGTCGCGGACAGGGGGCCTACGAGCAGTACTTC. Its protein product is CTSSRGQGAYEQYF.

The chain uses TRBV28 and TRBJ2-7; tentatively, D is TRBD1 (6 bases). This CDR3 spans 17 amino acids. Germline V gene sequence: CDR1 MDHEN, CDR2 SYDVKM. The V end lost 3 bases, the J end lost 4 bases, and 22 bases lay between the germline ends. CDR3 sequence: CASSLHSDRARDYEQYF. In DNA, the CDR3 is TGTGCCAGCAGTTTGCACTCGGACAGAGCAAGGGATTACGAGCAGTACTTC. The variable domain in full, completed from reference TRBV28 and TRBJ2-7, reads DVKVTQSSRYLVKRTGEKVFLECVQDMDHENMFWYRQDPGLGLRLIYFSYDVKMKEKGDIPEGYSVSREKKERFSLILESASTNQTSMYLCASSLHSDRARDYEQYFGPGTRLTVT.

This clone was observed once. V is TRBV19 and J is TRBJ2-1; D might be TRBD1 (5 bases). Germline V CDR1 and CDR2: LNHDA, SQIVND (reference sequence). CDR3 length: 13 residues. Trimming pared 1 base from V and 5 bases from J, leaving 6 bases between. DNA of the CDR3: TGTGCCAGTAGTATAGGACAGAACAATGAGCAGTTCTTC. As protein: CASSIGQNNEQFF.

V usage is TRBV7-3 and J usage is TRBJ2-3; TRBD2 aligns across 14 bases. The CDR3 spans 16 residues. CDR1 is SGHTA and CDR2 is FQGTGA in the germline V gene. Unmatched junction bases numbered 9, after V lost 5 bases and J lost 8 bases. The CDR3 DNA sequence: TGTGCCAGCAGCCTCCGGACTAGCGGGGGGACGGCTACGCAGTATTTT. Encoded protein: CASSLRTSGGTATQYF.

The chain couples TRBV7-8 to TRBJ2-3; no definite D call. The V end lost 1 base, the J end lost 7 bases, and 9 bases lay between the germline ends. The germline V gene encodes CDR1 SGHVS and CDR2 FQNEAQ. The CDR3 covers 13 residues. This CDR3 is CASSLGPANTQYF. The DNA of the CDR3 is TGTGCCAGCAGCTTAGGTCCTGCTAATACGCAGTATTTT.

The rearrangement links TRBV28 to TRBJ1-5; D perhaps matches TRBD1 (6 bases). The germline V gene has CDR1 MDHEN and CDR2 SYDVKM. Trimming left V 5 bases short and J 7 bases short, with 15 bases between. The CDR3 covers 14 residues. CDR3 loop: CASSIGAGDQPQHF. As DNA, the CDR3 is TGTGCCAGCAGTATAGGGGCAGGGGACCAGCCCCAGCATTTT. The full variable domain, with the rest looked up from reference TRBV28 and TRBJ1-5, is DVKVTQSSRYLVKRTGEKVFLECVQDMDHENMFWYRQDPGLGLRLIYFSYDVKMKEKGDIPEGYSVSREKKERFSLILESASTNQTSMYLCASSIGAGDQPQHFGDGTRLSIL.